The TCR beta chain described here comes from a study of blood T cell repertoires in COVID-19. Study-level information: Sample material is recorded as cDNA or gDNA derived from T cells, B-cell-depleted T cells, or PBMCs.

The CDR3 runs to 10 residues. The V end was cut by 9 bases, the J end by 6 bases, with 8 bases between. Germline loops: CDR1 LNHDA, CDR2 SQIVND (reference sequence). As handled by the study authors: Amplifying reference gene primers gave estimates of nucleated cell counts. This table comes from immunoSEQ multiplex PCR, and its TCRdb copy is limited to in-frame clones, with some not included. V and J calls and clone size are those listed in that table; D and trimming were worked out from the DNA. Among 110,000 to 150,000 clones, over 80% were seen once, and the ten largest hold roughly 11%. This chain links TRBV19 with TRBJ1-1; D is unresolved. The clonotype was recovered from a woman over 75 with acute or convalescent COVID-19. The source material was peripheral blood. CDR3 in DNA: TGTGCCAGCCCCCCCTCTGAAGCTTTCTTT. Protein product: CASPPSEAFF.